This T cell receptor (beta chain) emerged from a study of blood T cell repertoires in COVID-19 (dated by TCRdb to 2020 to 2021). At the level of the whole study: Samples covering the acute and convalescent phases of COVID-19 were provided by collaborators in the United States, Italy and Spain. The prospective study material was composed of cDNA or gDNA derived from T cells, B-cell-depleted T cells, or PBMCs. The dataset comprised deeply sampled blood TCRbeta repertoires from subjects exposed to, actively infected with, or recovered from COVID-19. The repertoires were released in a freely available public database intended as a resource for research on the immune response to SARS-CoV-2. Samples were obtained from the ongoing ImmuneRACE study (first 160 participants) and from some 1,300 subjects provided by 6 global collaborators. Sample metadata almost always included a de-identified subject ID, COVID-19 status, age in years and sex. Where available, HLA class I and class II types were obtained from metadata supplied by the sample provider rather than from assay-based typing.

V is trimmed back by 4 bases and J by 8 bases, and the junction contains 19 bases that no gene match accounts for. From the cysteine up to the phenylalanine, the CDR3 has a length of 17 residues. Solely the CDR3 DNA is kept, with 51 bases framed from the first base. The germline V gene (reference sequence) yields LGHDT for CDR1 and YNNKEL for CDR2. In Seattle, one collaborating source enrolled patients while the infection was active and tracked those patients longitudinally over the course of disease. The collaborating institutions used their own protocols to collect whole blood in K2EDTA tubes. For TCRbeta analysis, collaborator samples were shipped as frozen whole blood, as isolated PBMCs, or as DNA extracted from either sample type. The research as a whole found: How much clinical and demographic metadata was included differed by source and by participant, and the metadata was provided uncurated.

TCRbeta CDR3 regions were amplified from genomic DNA using the immunoSEQ Assay, a bias-controlled multiplex PCR. The original methods were these. The number of nucleated cells in each sample was estimated from the amplification of reference gene primers within the assay. Sequence reads were collapsed and filtered to measure the absolute abundance of every unique TCRbeta CDR3 rearrangement. For each sample, productive Simpson clonality was calculated by taking the square root of Simpson's diversity index across productive rearrangements. As stored in TCRdb, this immuneACCESS dataset retains in-frame rearrangements with V and J assigned. A fraction of the clones does not appear; measured against another copy, unresolved V genes explain less than half of the discrepancy, and the remainder lacks a known reason. D and trimming were read from the DNA, whereas the V and J calls and clone size are those reported in that table. The sample table contains 45,000 or so clones; only one count was recorded for approximately 90% of them. The ten top clones hold 3.9% of the sample.

Concerning this clone itself: Its antigen remains unidentified. No per-base quality is available; no much larger clone lies one base away.

The sequence links TRBV3-1 (or the pseudogene TRBV3-2) to TRBJ1-2, with TRBD1 matching 7 junction bases. Sequencing was performed on peripheral blood. The source of this sequence is a man aged 35-49 years with COVID-19, enrolled during active disease. CDR3 region: CASSPIIPQGLAGGYTF. The nucleotides are TGTGCCAGCAGCCCAATAATACCACAGGGGTTAGCAGGGGGCTACACCTTC.